These 3 T cell receptor beta chains came from one sample sequenced in a study of T cell responses to AZD1222 COVID-19 vaccine. The table came from immunoSEQ multiplex PCR; TCRdb's copy has only in-frame clones and leaves some out. Counted here are more than 100,000 clones, 70% to 90% occurring once; the ten biggest clones make up roughly 2.3%. Source: peripheral blood, taken on day 0 of AZD1222 vaccination. Receptors were obtained from an adult in good health.

CDR3 sequence: CASSPQRGYDNEQFF. The CDR3 bases are TGTGCCAGCAGCCCCCAGCGGGGCTACGACAATGAGCAGTTCTTC. The V and J genes are TRBV7-2 and TRBJ2-1, with 7 bases that match TRBD2. Trimming cost V 5 bases and J 5 bases; bases outside gene matches: 9. Germline values: CDR1 SGHTA, CDR2 FQGNSA. The CDR3 contains 15 residues.

V gene TRBV9 combines with J gene TRBJ2-3; 12 positions agree with TRBD2. CDR3 length: 15 amino acids. The germline gives CDR1 SGDLS, CDR2 YYNGEE. V gave up 3 bases and J gave up 4 bases; unmatched junction bases: 3. CDR3 nucleotide sequence: TGTGCCAGCAGCGCGACTAGCGGGAGACCAGATACGCAGTATTTT. Translating it yields CASSATSGRPDTQYF.

The chain is built from TRBV20-1 and TRBJ2-1; TRBD2 matches at 14 bases. J lost 7 bases, V lost 5 bases, and 7 bases had no gene match. The CDR3 has 15 amino acids. Germline CDR1 reads DFQATT; CDR2 reads SNEGSKA (reference sequence). The CDR3 reads CSAGGTSGRENEQFF. CDR3 nucleotides: TGCAGTGCTGGTGGGACTAGCGGGAGAGAAAATGAGCAGTTCTTC.